This TCR beta chain was observed in a study of Ad26.COV2.S vaccination and SARS-CoV-2 variants. At the level of the study: The vaccine Ad26.COV2.S was put into the muscle once, or twice with 56 days between.

General study results and limits: Vaccine recipients surpassed placebo recipients in spike-specific TCR breadth.

Treatment here: 15 to 20 received Ad26.COV2.S at low or high dose, single or two shots; 5 received placebo; per-sample allocation not given. On day 63 after the first injection, vaccine and placebo recipients gave samples. CDR1 is KGHSH, CDR2 LQKENI, per germline. This CDR3 spans 14 amino acids. Trimming removed 0 bases at V and 9 bases at J, with 12 bases between. Sequencing was performed with immunoSEQ multiplex PCR; in TCRdb, only in-frame clones are kept and a portion is missing. The repertoire holds about 280,000 clones, with around 87% as singletons. This clone was observed once. The antigen remains undetermined.

The sample was peripheral blood, taken in a trial of Ad26.COV2.S vaccine versus placebo. The chain recombines TRBV18 with TRBJ2-1; D possibly corresponds to TRBD1 (6 bases). This TCR was recovered from a person between 18 and 59 years old who received the Ad26.COV2.S COVID-19 vaccine or a placebo. CDR3 sequence: CASSPPGPRGEQFF. The CDR3 coding sequence is TGTGCCAGCTCACCACCGGGGCCCAGGGGTGAGCAGTTCTTC.